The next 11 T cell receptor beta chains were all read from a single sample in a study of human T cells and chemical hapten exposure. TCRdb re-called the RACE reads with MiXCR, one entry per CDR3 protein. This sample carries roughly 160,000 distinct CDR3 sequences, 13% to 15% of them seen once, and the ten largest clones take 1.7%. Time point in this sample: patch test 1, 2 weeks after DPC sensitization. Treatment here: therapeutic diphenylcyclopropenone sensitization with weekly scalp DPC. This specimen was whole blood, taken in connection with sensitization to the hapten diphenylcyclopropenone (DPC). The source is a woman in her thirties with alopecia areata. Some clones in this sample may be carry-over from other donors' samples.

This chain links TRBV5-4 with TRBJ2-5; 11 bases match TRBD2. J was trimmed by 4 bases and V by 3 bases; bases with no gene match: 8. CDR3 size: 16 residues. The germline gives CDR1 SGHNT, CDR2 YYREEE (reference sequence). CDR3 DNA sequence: TGTGCCAGCAGCTCTAAACTAGCGGGAGAGGGAGAGACCCAGTACTTC. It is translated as CASSSKLAGEGETQYF.

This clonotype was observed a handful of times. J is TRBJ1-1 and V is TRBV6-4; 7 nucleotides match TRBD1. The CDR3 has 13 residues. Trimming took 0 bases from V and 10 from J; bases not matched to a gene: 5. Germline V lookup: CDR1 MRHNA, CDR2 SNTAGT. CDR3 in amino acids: CASSDSSRGRAFF. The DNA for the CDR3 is TGTGCCAGCAGTGACTCGAGTAGGGGGCGAGCTTTCTTT.

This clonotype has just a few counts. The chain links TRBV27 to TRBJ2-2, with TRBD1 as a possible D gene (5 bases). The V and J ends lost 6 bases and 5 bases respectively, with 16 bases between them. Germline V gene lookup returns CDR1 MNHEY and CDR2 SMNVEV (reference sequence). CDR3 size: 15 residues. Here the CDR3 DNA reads TGTGCCAGCAGCCGAACACCCACAGGAACCGGGGAGCTGTTTTTT. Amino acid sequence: CASSRTPTGTGELFF.

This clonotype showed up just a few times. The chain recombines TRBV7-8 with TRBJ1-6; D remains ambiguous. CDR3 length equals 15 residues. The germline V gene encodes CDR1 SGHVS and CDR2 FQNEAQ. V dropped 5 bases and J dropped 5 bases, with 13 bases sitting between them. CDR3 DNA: TGTGCCAGCAGCCCTGGATTGCCCAATAATTCACCCCTCCACTTT. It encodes CASSPGLPNNSPLHF.

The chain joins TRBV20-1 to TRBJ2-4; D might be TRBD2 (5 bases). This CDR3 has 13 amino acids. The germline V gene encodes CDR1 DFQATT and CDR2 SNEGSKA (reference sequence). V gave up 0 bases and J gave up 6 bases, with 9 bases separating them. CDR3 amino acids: CSAREETRNIQYF. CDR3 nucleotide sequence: TGCAGTGCTAGAGAGGAAACTAGAAACATTCAGTACTTC.

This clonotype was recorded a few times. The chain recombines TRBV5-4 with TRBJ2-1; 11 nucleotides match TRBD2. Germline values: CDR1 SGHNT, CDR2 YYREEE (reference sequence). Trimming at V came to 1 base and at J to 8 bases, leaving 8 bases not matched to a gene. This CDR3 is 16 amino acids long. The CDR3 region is CASSLRIAGGIDEQFF. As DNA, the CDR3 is TGTGCCAGCAGCTTGAGGATAGCGGGGGGGATCGATGAGCAGTTCTTC.

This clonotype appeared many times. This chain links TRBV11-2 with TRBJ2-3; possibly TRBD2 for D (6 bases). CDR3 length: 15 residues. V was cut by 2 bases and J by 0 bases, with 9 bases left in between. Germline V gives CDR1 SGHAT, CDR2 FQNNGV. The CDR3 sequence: CASSLPSGSTDTQYF. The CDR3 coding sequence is TGTGCCAGCAGCTTACCCAGCGGGAGCACAGATACGCAGTATTTT.

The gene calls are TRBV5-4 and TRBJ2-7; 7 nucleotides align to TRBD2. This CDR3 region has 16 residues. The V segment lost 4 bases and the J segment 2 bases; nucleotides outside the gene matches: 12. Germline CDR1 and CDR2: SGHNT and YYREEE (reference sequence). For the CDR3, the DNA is TGTGCCAGCAGCCCGCTGAGCGGGGCCGATCCCTACGAGCAGTACTTC. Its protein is CASSPLSGADPYEQYF. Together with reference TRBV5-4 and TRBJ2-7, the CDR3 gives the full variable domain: ETGVTQSPTHLIKTRGQQVTLRCSSQSGHNTVSWYQQALGQGPQFIFQYYREEENGRGNFPPRFSGLQFPNYSSELNVNALELDDSALYLCASSPLSGADPYEQYFGPGTRLTVT.

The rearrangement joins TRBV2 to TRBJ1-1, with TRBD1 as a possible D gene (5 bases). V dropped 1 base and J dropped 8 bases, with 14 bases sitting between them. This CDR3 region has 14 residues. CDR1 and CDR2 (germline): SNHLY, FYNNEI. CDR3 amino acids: CASSEGQTFVEAFF. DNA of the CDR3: TGTGCCAGCAGTGAAGGACAGACTTTTGTGGAAGCTTTCTTT.

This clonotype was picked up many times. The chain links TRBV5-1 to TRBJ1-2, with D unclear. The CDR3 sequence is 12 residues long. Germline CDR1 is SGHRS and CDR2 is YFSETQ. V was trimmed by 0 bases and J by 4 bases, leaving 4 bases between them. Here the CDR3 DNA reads TGCGCCAGCAGCTTGGCCAGCTATGGCTACACCTTC. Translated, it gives CASSLASYGYTF.

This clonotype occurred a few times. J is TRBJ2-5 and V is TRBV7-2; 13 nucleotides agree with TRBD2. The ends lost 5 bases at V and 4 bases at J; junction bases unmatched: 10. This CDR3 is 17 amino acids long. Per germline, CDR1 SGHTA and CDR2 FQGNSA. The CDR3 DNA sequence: TGTGCCAGCAGCCCCCGAGGACTAGCGGGGGTACCAGAGACCCAGTACTTC. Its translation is CASSPRGLAGVPETQYF.